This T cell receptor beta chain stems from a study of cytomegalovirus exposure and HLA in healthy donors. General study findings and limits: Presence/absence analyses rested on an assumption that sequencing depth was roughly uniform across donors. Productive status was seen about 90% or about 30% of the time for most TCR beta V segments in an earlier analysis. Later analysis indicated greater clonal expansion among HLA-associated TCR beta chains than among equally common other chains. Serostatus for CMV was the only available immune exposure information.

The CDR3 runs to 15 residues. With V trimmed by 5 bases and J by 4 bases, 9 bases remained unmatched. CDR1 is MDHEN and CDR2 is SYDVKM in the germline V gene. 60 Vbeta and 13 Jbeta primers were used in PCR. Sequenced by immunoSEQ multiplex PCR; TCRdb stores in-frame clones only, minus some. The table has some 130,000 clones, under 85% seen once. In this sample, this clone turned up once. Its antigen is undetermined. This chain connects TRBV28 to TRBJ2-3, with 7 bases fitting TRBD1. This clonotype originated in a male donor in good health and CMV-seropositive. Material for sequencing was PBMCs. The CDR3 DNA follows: TGTGCCAGCAGTCCCCTGAGGGGGCAGGCAGATACGCAGTATTTT. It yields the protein CASSPLRGQADTQYF.